This T cell receptor (beta chain) was retrieved from a study of shared clonotypes between healthy human individuals. Across the whole study: Every donor yielded three CD4 naive, three CD4 memory, two CD8 naive and one CD8 memory plate. Study findings and constraints: Relative to their counterparts shared across all four donors, non-shared clonotypes exhibited diminished generation probabilities. Blood was the sole source, and tissue repertoires probably differ.

Repertoires were generated with immunoSEQ multiplex PCR, while TCRdb's copy carries only in-frame clones and drops some. The data hold fewer than 3 million clones, with around 90% observed a single time. This CDR3 region has 14 residues. The V and J ends lost 6 bases and 6 bases respectively, with 17 bases between them. Per germline, CDR1 SNHLY and CDR2 FYNNEI. A single count supports this clone. Its specificity is unknown. V is TRBV2 and J is TRBJ1-2; a possible D gene is TRBD1 (5 bases). The sequencing input was naive CD4+ T cells from PBMCs. Documented subset: CD45RA+ positively selected. This TCR derives from a young man in good health. Some clones in this sample may be carry-over from other donors' samples. CDR3 region: CASRDHRNLHGYTF. DNA of the CDR3: TGTGCCAGCAGAGACCACAGGAATTTACATGGCTACACCTTC.